Shown below are 28 T cell receptor beta chains from a single sample sequenced in a study of blood T cell repertoires in COVID-19. Sequencing used immunoSEQ multiplex PCR; TCRdb keeps in-frame clones, though not all of them. The table includes a few hundred thousand clones, approximately 84% detected once. The sequencing input was PBMCs or T cells enriched from blood (not recorded which). The receptors stem from a man between 50 and 59 years old who had recovered from COVID-19.

This chain links TRBV19 with TRBJ2-5; TRBD2 matches 13 bases. Germline lookup yields CDR1 LNHDA and CDR2 SQIVND (reference sequence). The CDR3 runs 15 residues. The V gene end was trimmed by 5 bases and the J gene end by 5 bases; junction bases not matched to a gene: 5. The DNA for the CDR3 is TGTGCCAGTAGTCAGACTAGCGGGGGGTACGAGACCCAGTACTTC. Its protein is CASSQTSGGYETQYF.

This CDR3 reads CASSLPRQGAFF. In DNA form, the CDR3 reads TGTGCCAGCAGCTTACCTAGACAGGGGGCTTTCTTT. The chain joins TRBV11-2 to TRBJ1-1, with 8 nucleotides matching TRBD1. V shed 2 bases and J 11 bases; nucleotides not matched to a gene: 4. Germline CDR1 and CDR2: SGHAT and FQNNGV. This CDR3 is 12 amino acids long.

The rearrangement joins TRBV7-2 to TRBJ2-7, with TRBD1 identical over 9 bases. There are 15 residues in the CDR3. Germline V CDR1 and CDR2: SGHTA, FQGNSA. After removal of 6 bases from V and 2 bases from J, the junction contained 8 bases not matched to a gene. The CDR3, as DNA: TGTGCCAGCAGTCCTCGCCGGGACAGGGCCTACGAGCAGTACTTC. Its translation is CASSPRRDRAYEQYF.

The V gene is TRBV11-3, the J gene TRBJ2-3; D ambiguous. V lost 5 bases, J lost 6 bases, and 9 bases lay in between. The CDR3 loop spans 12 amino acids. Per germline, CDR1 SGHNT and CDR2 YENEEA. DNA of the CDR3: TGTGCCAGCAGCCCTCCTCGGGATACGCAGTATTTT. Translation gives CASSPPRDTQYF.

V gene TRBV29-1 combines with J gene TRBJ1-1, with no clear D. Trimming shortened V by 6 bases and J by 2 bases, and 10 bases separated the two germline ends. The CDR3 is 12 amino acids. Germline assignment: CDR1 SQVTM and CDR2 ANQGSEA. The CDR3 bases are TGCAGCGTGATCGGAGCCAACACTGAAGCTTTCTTT. Its translation is CSVIGANTEAFF.

This clone was found once. This CDR3 reads CASSVHRPPGELFF. The CDR3 DNA reads TGTGCCAGCAGCGTCCACAGGCCTCCCGGGGAGCTGTTTTTT. The V and J genes are TRBV9 and TRBJ2-2, with a weak D call TRBD1 (5 bases). Trimming took 2 bases from V and 6 from J, leaving 11 bases between them. This CDR3 has 14 residues. CDR1 is SGDLS, CDR2 YYNGEE, per germline.

The chain recombines TRBV5-6 with TRBJ2-1, with 7 bases identical to TRBD1. The V gene end was trimmed by 4 bases and the J gene end by 5 bases; junction bases not matched to a gene: 12. Germline assignment: CDR1 SGHDT and CDR2 YYEEEE. The CDR3 totals 16 residues. CDR3: CASSTAPGQFNNEQFF. In nucleotides, the CDR3 is TGTGCCAGCAGCACAGCCCCGGGACAGTTTAACAATGAGCAGTTCTTC.

The rearrangement links TRBV29-1 to TRBJ1-2, with TRBD1 matching over 7 bases. Germline CDR1 and CDR2: SQVTM and ANQGSEA. The CDR3 extends over 13 amino acids. Germline trimming cut 6 bases from V and 5 bases from J; bases unmatched to any gene: 9. CDR3 DNA: TGCAGCGTGACTGACAGGGCTGGGTATGGCTACACCTTC. This encodes CSVTDRAGYGYTF.

CDR3 sequence (DNA): TGTGCCAGCAGTTACTCGAGATATGGTGACACTGAAGCTTTCTTT. Protein sequence: CASSYSRYGDTEAFF. This chain connects TRBV6-5 to TRBJ1-1; D is undetermined. Deletions cut 0 bases from V and 3 bases from J, with 11 bases between. This CDR3 is 15 amino acids long. Germline V CDR1 and CDR2: MNHEY, SVGAGI.

V and J are TRBV10-3 and TRBJ1-4, with 8 bases aligning to TRBD1. CDR3 length: 15 amino acids. Germline V gene data show CDR1 as ENHRY and CDR2 as SYGVKD. V lost 3 bases to trimming and J lost 6 bases; unmatched junction nucleotides: 6. The CDR3 is CAISDADRAHEKLFF. CDR3 nucleotide sequence: TGTGCCATCAGTGACGCGGACAGGGCTCATGAAAAACTGTTTTTT.

The chain combines TRBV29-1 with TRBJ2-1; the D gene is possibly TRBD2 (6 bases). Germline assignment: CDR1 SQVTM and CDR2 ANQGSEA. The CDR3 is made up of 11 amino acids. In DNA, the CDR3 is TGCACCACCTACGGGGGCAATGAGCAGTTCTTC. Residues: CTTYGGNEQFF.

The CDR3: CASSLDVGASGNTIYF. In nucleotides, the CDR3 is TGTGCCAGCAGCTTGGACGTGGGGGCCTCAGGAAACACCATATATTTT. The chain is built from TRBV5-5 and TRBJ1-3; perhaps TRBD1 as D (6 bases). The CDR3 consists of 16 residues. CDR1 and CDR2 (germline): SGHKS, YYEKEE (reference sequence). The ends were cut back, 0 bases at V and 4 bases at J, with 14 bases in the middle. Looking up the rest from reference TRBV5-5 and TRBJ1-3 gives the full variable domain: DAGVTQSPTHLIKTRGQQVTLRCSPISGHKSVSWYQQVLGQGPQFIFQYYEKEERGRGNFPDRFSARQFPNYSSELNVNALLLGDSALYLCASSLDVGASGNTIYFGEGSWLTVV.

The chain links TRBV19 to TRBJ2-7; 8 positions match TRBD1. Germline V gene data show CDR1 as LNHDA and CDR2 as SQIVND (reference sequence). This CDR3 comprises 15 residues. V shed 2 bases, J shed 0 bases, and the junction held 3 bases outside the gene matches. The CDR3 loop reads CASSISGQDSYEQYF. CDR3 DNA: TGTGCCAGTAGTATATCGGGACAGGACTCCTACGAGCAGTACTTC.

This clone has a handful of counts. V usage is TRBV5-6 and J usage is TRBJ2-3, with 8 positions matching TRBD2. CDR3 length: 17 residues. The V gene's germline CDR1 is SGHDT and CDR2 YYEEEE. V gave up 0 bases and J gave up 1 base; unmatched junction bases: 7. CDR3 residues: CASSLGLAGTGTDTQYF. The DNA of the CDR3 is TGTGCCAGCAGCTTGGGGCTAGCGGGCACGGGCACAGATACGCAGTATTTT.

This clone was observed a few times. This chain joins TRBV7-2 and TRBJ2-1, with 9 bases identical to TRBD2. The CDR3 is made up of 16 amino acids. Germline V gene sequence: CDR1 SGHTA, CDR2 FQGNSA. The J segment lost 2 bases and the V segment lost 4 bases, leaving 6 bases of the junction unmatched. Written as DNA, the CDR3 is TGTGCCAGCAGCTCCAGACTAGCGGAAACCTACAATGAGCAGTTCTTC. Translating gives CASSSRLAETYNEQFF.

The gene calls are TRBV4-1 and TRBJ2-5; 7 bases are shared with TRBD1. The CDR3 sequence is 13 residues long. J gave up 5 bases and V 3 bases, and 3 bases lay outside the gene matches. Looked up from germline, CDR1 is MGHRA and CDR2 is YSYEKL. CDR3 in amino acids: CASSQFRGETQYF. DNA for the CDR3: TGCGCCAGCAGCCAGTTCAGGGGGGAGACCCAGTACTTC.

The chain is built from TRBV3-1 (or the pseudogene TRBV3-2) and TRBJ2-1; 9 bases are a match to TRBD1. The CDR3 spans 13 residues. From germline, CDR1 is LGHDT and CDR2 YNNKEL (reference sequence). Germline trimming cut 4 bases from V and 6 bases from J; bases unmatched to any gene: 1. The CDR3 protein is CASSRDRVNEQFF. The CDR3 nucleotides are TGTGCCAGCAGCCGGGACAGGGTCAATGAGCAGTTCTTC.

The rearrangement joins TRBV11-2 to TRBJ2-2; D call uncertain. This CDR3 contains 14 residues. V shed 5 bases and J shed 6 bases, with 13 bases lying between them. The germline CDR1 and CDR2 sequences are SGHAT and FQNNGV. This CDR3 reads CASSQEIISGELFF. CDR3 bases: TGTGCCAGCAGCCAAGAGATTATATCCGGGGAGCTGTTTTTT.

The rearrangement joins TRBV9 to TRBJ2-4; tentative D call: TRBD2 (5 bases). Trimming pared 0 bases from V and 10 bases from J, leaving 14 bases between. Germline assignment: CDR1 SGDLS and CDR2 YYNGEE. CDR3 length equals 14 residues. The CDR3 nucleotides are TGTGCCAGCAGCGTAGCTCCAGATTCGGGGATTCAGTACTTC. As protein: CASSVAPDSGIQYF.

The chain couples TRBV7-2 to TRBJ1-2; 10 bases align to TRBD1. CDR1 and CDR2 from the germline V gene are SGHTA and FQGNSA. The CDR3 is made up of 16 amino acids. V shed 1 base and J 6 bases; nucleotides not matched to a gene: 8. The DNA for the CDR3 is TGTGCCAGCAGCTTAGAAGGGACAGGGGCCCTCGATGGCTACACCTTC. Translating gives CASSLEGTGALDGYTF. The variable domain in full, with the rest retrieved from reference TRBV7-2 and TRBJ1-2, is GAGVSQSPSNKVTEKGKDVELRCDPISGHTALYWYRQSLGQGLEFLIYFQGNSAPDKSGLPSDRFSAERTGGSVSTLTIQRTQQEDSAVYLCASSLEGTGALDGYTFGSGTRLTVV.

The genes are TRBV6-5 and TRBJ1-2; D is unclear. The CDR3 extends over 16 amino acids. V lost 0 bases to trimming and J lost 4 bases, with 15 bases between them. Germline-derived CDR1 and CDR2 are MNHEY and SVGAGI. The CDR3 nucleotides are TGTGCCAGCAGTTACTCGCAGGACTCGCTGCTCTATGGCTACACCTTC. Encoded protein: CASSYSQDSLLYGYTF.

This clone has only a few counts. The CDR3 region is CASSRRAEDEQFF. Here the CDR3 DNA reads TGTGCCAGCAGCCGCAGGGCTGAGGATGAGCAGTTCTTC. The genes are TRBV3-1 (or the pseudogene TRBV3-2) and TRBJ2-1; D is perhaps TRBD1 (5 bases). V lost 4 bases and J lost 8, with 12 bases in between. The CDR3 is made up of 13 amino acids. Germline V gene data show CDR1 as LGHDT and CDR2 as YNNKEL (reference sequence).

The chain uses TRBV5-1 and TRBJ1-1, with 9 bases lining up with TRBD1. V lost 3 bases, J lost 6 bases, and 3 bases stayed unmatched. Germline V CDR1 and CDR2: SGHRS, YFSETQ. The CDR3 contains 13 residues. Here the CDR3 reads CASSSTGGPEAFF. CDR3 DNA sequence: TGCGCCAGCAGCTCGACAGGGGGGCCTGAAGCTTTCTTT.

The V gene is TRBV2, the J gene TRBJ1-5; 8 bases line up with TRBD1. V shed 3 bases and J 3 bases; nucleotides not matched to a gene: 7. This CDR3 is built from 16 residues. The germline V gene encodes CDR1 SNHLY and CDR2 FYNNEI. CDR3 protein: CASSEGWTGTNQPQHF. CDR3 coding DNA: TGTGCCAGCAGTGAGGGATGGACAGGGACCAATCAGCCCCAGCATTTT.

The chain has TRBV2 and TRBJ2-5; D gene unclear. With 5 bases removed from V and 5 bases from J, the gap between germline ends came to 12 bases. Germline CDR1 is SNHLY and CDR2 is FYNNEI. This CDR3 contains 13 residues. CDR3 DNA sequence: TGTGCCAGCAGTAGTCAGGCCCCCGAGACCCAGTACTTC. Translation: CASSSQAPETQYF.

The chain recombines TRBV19 with TRBJ1-2; 7 bases map to TRBD1. This CDR3 region has 14 residues. Losses at the gene ends were 5 bases for V and 6 bases for J; bases not matched to a gene: 9. Germline CDR1 and CDR2: LNHDA and SQIVND (reference sequence). This CDR3 is CASSYDRVTNGYTF. The DNA for the CDR3 is TGTGCCAGTAGTTACGACAGGGTAACAAATGGCTACACCTTC.

The chain couples TRBV14 to TRBJ2-3; the D gene is possibly TRBD2 (6 bases). Trimming stripped 2 bases from V and 2 bases from J, with 11 bases between. Germline loops: CDR1 SGHDN, CDR2 FVKESK. The CDR3 consists of 15 residues. The CDR3 is CASSQFGGSTDTQYF. The CDR3 DNA reads as TGTGCCAGCAGCCAATTCGGGGGATCCACAGATACGCAGTATTTT.

The V gene is TRBV28, the J gene TRBJ2-7, with 11 bases matching TRBD1. V was clipped by 6 bases and J by 5 bases; unmatched bases: 9. The CDR3 runs 15 residues. CDR1 is MDHEN, CDR2 SYDVKM, per germline. The CDR3 sequence: CASSPSGQGVNEQYF. CDR3 coding DNA: TGTGCCAGCAGCCCTTCGGGACAGGGGGTTAACGAGCAGTACTTC.